The next 22 T cell receptor beta chains were all read from a single sample in a study of control samples from healthy donors and cancer patients. Produced via immunoSEQ multiplex PCR; TCRdb's table is partial and in-frame only. The profile covers more than 75,000 clones, with approximately 84% appearing a single time and roughly 40% taken by the ten largest. Sequencing was carried out using PBMCs. The receptors shown here come from a man between 65 and 85 years old with lung cancer.

The chain uses TRBV7-2 and TRBJ2-7; 7 bases line up with TRBD1. Losses at the gene ends were 7 bases for V and 0 bases for J; bases not matched to a gene: 9. Germline CDR1 and CDR2: SGHTA and FQGNSA. The CDR3 loop spans 15 amino acids. The CDR3 DNA follows: TGTGCCAGCACCTTCCGACAGGGAAACTCCTACGAGCAGTACTTC. It yields the protein CASTFRQGNSYEQYF.

This clone was picked up a small number of times. The rearrangement links TRBV14 to TRBJ2-3; D gene uncertain. V dropped 3 bases and J dropped 0 bases, with 7 bases sitting between them. The germline V gene has CDR1 SGHDN and CDR2 FVKESK. CDR3 size: 14 residues. CDR3 DNA sequence: TGTGCCAGCAGCCAGACCACTAGCACAGATACGCAGTATTTT. It codes for CASSQTTSTDTQYF.

This rearrangement joins TRBV29-1 to TRBJ2-4; D may correspond to TRBD1 or TRBD2 (7 bases each). Germline V gene data show CDR1 as SQVTM and CDR2 as ANQGSEA. The CDR3 contains 14 residues. V was pared by 5 bases and J by 2 bases, with 13 bases between. CDR3 DNA: TGCAGCGTTCTCAGGGGGGGTACCAAAAACATTCAGTACTTC. This codes for CSVLRGGTKNIQYF.

This chain links TRBV3-1 (or the pseudogene TRBV3-2) with TRBJ2-2; 13 bases agree with TRBD2. Germline assignment: CDR1 LGHDT and CDR2 YNNKEL (reference sequence). This CDR3 has 16 amino acids. Losses at the gene ends were 3 bases for V and 5 bases for J; bases not matched to a gene: 3. As DNA, the CDR3 is TGTGCCAGCAGCCAGAGACTAGCGGGGGGTACCGGGGAGCTGTTTTTT. This codes for CASSQRLAGGTGELFF.

This clone was counted only a few times. This chain links TRBV6-5 with TRBJ1-2; the D gene is possibly TRBD1 (6 bases). The CDR3 is 13 residues long. From germline, CDR1 is MNHEY and CDR2 SVGAGI. Between the trimmed V and J ends, which lost 6 bases and 8 bases, there was a span of 16 bases. Here the CDR3 DNA reads TGTGCCAGCAGCCGCGACGACAGGCACGGCTACACCTTC. This codes for CASSRDDRHGYTF.

This chain connects TRBV6-6 to TRBJ2-1; D unresolved. Trimming left V 6 bases short and J 0 bases short, with 15 bases between. The CDR3 is 16 amino acids. Germline V gene data show CDR1 as MNHNY and CDR2 as SVGAGI (reference sequence). Here the CDR3 reads CASSLSGVSSYNEQFF. CDR3 DNA sequence: TGTGCCAGCAGCCTATCTGGGGTAAGCTCCTACAATGAGCAGTTCTTC.

This chain connects TRBV19 to TRBJ1-2; D is uncertain. Between the trimmed V and J ends, which lost 3 bases and 3 bases, there was a span of 8 bases. The length of the CDR3 is 13 residues. CDR1 and CDR2 (germline): LNHDA, SQIVND (reference sequence). CDR3 in amino acids: CASSIPADYGYTF. CDR3 nucleotides: TGTGCCAGTAGTATCCCCGCGGACTATGGCTACACCTTC. Based on the CDR3 plus reference TRBV19 and TRBJ1-2, the full variable domain is DGGITQSPKYLFRKEGQNVTLSCEQNLNHDAMYWYRQDPGQGLRLIYYSQIVNDFQKGDIAEGYSVSREKKESFPLTVTSAQKNPTAFYLCASSIPADYGYTFGSGTRLTVV.

The CDR3 nucleotides are TGTGCCAGCAGCCCCCCAGGGGGCAATGAGCAGTTCTTC. It specifies CASSPPGGNEQFF. V gene TRBV7-9 combines with J gene TRBJ2-1, with 7 bases matching TRBD1. After removal of 5 bases from V and 6 bases from J, the junction contained 4 bases not matched to a gene. There are 13 residues in the CDR3. Germline V gene lookup returns CDR1 SEHNR and CDR2 FQNEAQ (reference sequence).

The chain couples TRBV2 to TRBJ2-5; D is undetermined. The CDR3 is made up of 12 amino acids. V was clipped by 7 bases and J by 1 base, with 7 bases between them. CDR1 and CDR2 from the germline V gene are SNHLY and FYNNEI. This CDR3 is CASMAVQETQYF. CDR3 DNA sequence: TGTGCCAGCATGGCGGTCCAAGAGACCCAGTACTTC.

The chain links TRBV18 to TRBJ2-4; D perhaps matches TRBD2 (7 bases). Trimming removed 6 bases at V and 1 base at J, with 10 bases between. This CDR3 spans 14 amino acids. Germline CDR1 and CDR2: KGHSH and LQKENI. The CDR3 DNA reads as TGTGCCAGCTCCGGGGGGCGGGCCAAAAACATTCAGTACTTC. It specifies CASSGGRAKNIQYF.

This clone was found a few times. The V call is TRBV6-5, the J call TRBJ2-7; 8 bases are a match to TRBD2. V was clipped by 8 bases and J by 1 base; unmatched bases: 10. The CDR3 contains 15 residues. Germline assignment: CDR1 MNHEY and CDR2 SVGAGI. The CDR3 region has the DNA TGTGCCAGCCGCGGGAGGCCGACAGTTTCCTACGAGCAGTACTTC. Protein product: CASRGRPTVSYEQYF.

The chain employs TRBV18 and TRBJ1-4; 8 bases line up with TRBD1. This CDR3 spans 15 amino acids. V gave up 3 bases and J gave up 4 bases; unmatched junction bases: 4. From germline, CDR1 is KGHSH and CDR2 LQKENI. The CDR3 region has the DNA TGTGCCAGCTCACCCGGACAGGGACTTAATGAAAAACTGTTTTTT. This translates into CASSPGQGLNEKLFF.

The CDR3 DNA follows: TGCAGCGTCGCTGTATACGAGCAGTACTTC. Amino acid sequence: CSVAVYEQYF. The gene calls are TRBV29-1 and TRBJ2-7; D is uncertain. Germline V gene sequence: CDR1 SQVTM, CDR2 ANQGSEA. The V and J ends lost 6 bases and 4 bases respectively, with 7 bases between them. CDR3 length: 10 amino acids.

The V gene is TRBV6-2 or TRBV6-3, the J gene TRBJ2-6; no reliable D call. There are 15 residues in the CDR3. With 3 bases removed from V and 0 bases from J, the gap between germline ends came to 6 bases. In germline, CDR1 is MNHEY, CDR2 SVGEGT. Here the CDR3 DNA reads TGTGCCAGCAGTTATACCGGCTCTGGGGCCAACGTCCTGACTTTC. Residues: CASSYTGSGANVLTF.

The chain combines TRBV6-5 with TRBJ1-6; a possible D gene is TRBD1 (6 bases). The CDR3 is made up of 15 amino acids. Germline assignment: CDR1 MNHEY and CDR2 SVGAGI. Trimming cost V 8 bases and J 7 bases, with 18 bases left between them. Here the CDR3 DNA reads TGTGCCAGCTCAAATGCGGGGGCCGCGAATTCACCCCTCCACTTT. Protein: CASSNAGAANSPLHF.

This clone was seen more than once but under ten times. This CDR3 is CASSFLANTGELFF. CDR3 nucleotide sequence: TGTGCCAGCAGCTTTCTGGCGAACACCGGGGAGCTGTTTTTT. The rearrangement links TRBV7-9 to TRBJ2-2; D gene uncertain. Per germline, CDR1 SEHNR and CDR2 FQNEAQ (reference sequence). Trimming shortened V by 3 bases and J by 0 bases, and 5 bases separated the two germline ends. This CDR3 is 14 amino acids long. Filled out from reference TRBV7-9 and TRBJ2-2, the complete variable domain reads DTGVSQNPRHKITKRGQNVTFRCDPISEHNRLYWYRQTLGQGPEFLTYFQNEAQLEKSRLLSDRFSAERPKGSFSTLEIQRTEQGDSAMYLCASSFLANTGELFFGEGSRLTVL.

The chain is built from TRBV19 and TRBJ2-2; TRBD1 matches at 8 bases. Trimming cost V 5 bases and J 1 base; bases outside gene matches: 3. The CDR3 has 15 residues. The germline gives CDR1 LNHDA, CDR2 SQIVND (reference sequence). As DNA, the CDR3 is TGTGCCAGTAGTTCGACAGGGGTGAACACCGGGGAGCTGTTTTTT. Amino acids: CASSSTGVNTGELFF. Looking up the rest from reference TRBV19 and TRBJ2-2 gives the full variable domain: DGGITQSPKYLFRKEGQNVTLSCEQNLNHDAMYWYRQDPGQGLRLIYYSQIVNDFQKGDIAEGYSVSREKKESFPLTVTSAQKNPTAFYLCASSSTGVNTGELFFGEGSRLTVL.

The rearrangement links TRBV15 to TRBJ1-4; D not certain. Trimming removed 4 bases from V and 4 bases from J, with 10 bases in between. Germline V gene lookup returns CDR1 LNHNV and CDR2 YYDKDF (reference sequence). CDR3 length equals 14 residues. CDR3 DNA: TGTGCCACCAGCACGGGTCTTAATAATGAAAAACTGTTTTTT. Its protein is CATSTGLNNEKLFF.

The chain joins TRBV5-1 to TRBJ2-2; 7 positions agree with TRBD1. V was clipped by 4 bases and J by 2 bases; unmatched bases: 8. CDR3 size: 16 residues. From germline, CDR1 is SGHRS and CDR2 YFSETQ. The CDR3 bases are TGCGCCAGCAGCCAGGGAAGGGACAGCAACACCGGGGAGCTGTTTTTT. It translates to CASSQGRDSNTGELFF.

The V gene is TRBV18, the J gene TRBJ2-1, with D perhaps matching TRBD2 (6 bases). The CDR3 loop spans 15 amino acids. V was cut by 6 bases and J by 0 bases, with 12 bases left in between. CDR1 and CDR2 (germline): KGHSH, LQKENI. The CDR3 region has the DNA TGTGCCAGCTCTACCGGGACTTACTCCTACAATGAGCAGTTCTTC. Protein sequence: CASSTGTYSYNEQFF.

A few counts support this clone. This chain joins TRBV6-1 and TRBJ1-2; D not certain. With 2 bases removed from V and 1 base from J, the gap between germline ends came to 17 bases. The CDR3 spans 17 residues. Germline lookup yields CDR1 MNHNS and CDR2 SASEGT. The CDR3 nucleotides are TGTGCCAGCAGTGAAAATGTCCCCGGGGAGCATAACTATGGCTACACCTTC. Translating gives CASSENVPGEHNYGYTF.

This rearrangement joins TRBV11-3 to TRBJ2-5, with TRBD1 matching over 9 bases. The V segment lost 5 bases and the J segment 7 bases; nucleotides outside the gene matches: 11. The CDR3 has 15 amino acids. Per the germline V gene, CDR1 is SGHNT and CDR2 is YENEEA. CDR3 DNA: TGTGCCAGCAGCCCAGGGACAGGGTGGGAAGGGACCCAGTACTTC. It specifies CASSPGTGWEGTQYF.